These 29 T cell receptor beta chains were sequenced from one sample in a study of cytomegalovirus exposure and HLA in healthy donors. The primer mix had 60 Vbeta and 13 Jbeta primers. Sequencing was performed with immunoSEQ multiplex PCR; in TCRdb, only in-frame clones are kept and a portion is missing. The sample contains approximately 110,000 clones, approximately 86% of which appear only once. Source material: PBMCs. These receptors all come from a young man in good health and CMV-seronegative.

The CDR3 nucleotides are TGTGCCATAGAGACTAGCGGGAGGGCCACGGGAGAGCAGTTCTTC. Protein product: CAIETSGRATGEQFF. The chain joins TRBV10-3 to TRBJ2-1; 14 bases are a match to TRBD2. Germline CDR1 reads ENHRY; CDR2 reads SYGVKD. Germline trimming cut 9 bases from V and 10 bases from J; bases unmatched to any gene: 11. CDR3 length: 15 amino acids.

The gene calls are TRBV4-2 and TRBJ2-1, with D tentatively TRBD1 (5 bases). V dropped 0 bases and J dropped 0 bases, with 9 bases sitting between them. Germline V gene data show CDR1 as LGHNA and CDR2 as YNFKEQ. The length of the CDR3 is 16 residues. The CDR3 DNA reads TGTGCCAGCAGCCAAGATGTGCAGGGCTCCTACAATGAGCAGTTCTTC. It yields the protein CASSQDVQGSYNEQFF.

The rearrangement joins TRBV28 to TRBJ2-5; 7 bases line up with TRBD2. This CDR3 has 16 amino acids. Germline CDR1 reads MDHEN; CDR2 reads SYDVKM. Trimming at V came to 3 bases and at J to 3 bases, leaving 10 bases not matched to a gene. CDR3 amino acids: CASSLWEGTTKETQYF. The CDR3 DNA sequence: TGTGCCAGCAGTTTGTGGGAGGGTACGACAAAAGAGACCCAGTACTTC.

This chain connects TRBV7-6 to TRBJ1-1; the D is unclear. Germline V gene lookup returns CDR1 SGHVS and CDR2 FNYEAQ. This CDR3 has 14 residues. V lost 5 bases and J 0 bases, leaving 10 bases between the germline ends. CDR3 in DNA: TGTGCCAGCAGCCCCCAGACATTGAACACTGAAGCTTTCTTT. It specifies CASSPQTLNTEAFF.

In DNA, the CDR3 is TGTGCCAGCAGCTTAGGGGGCCAAAAAGGGCATGGCTACACCTTC. Translated, it gives CASSLGGQKGHGYTF. V is TRBV7-9 and J is TRBJ1-2, with D perhaps matching TRBD1 (5 bases). Trimming took 1 base from V and 6 from J, leaving 15 bases between them. The CDR3 runs to 15 residues. The germline gives CDR1 SEHNR, CDR2 FQNEAQ (reference sequence).

V usage is TRBV6-5 and J usage is TRBJ1-5, with 8 bases matching TRBD1. This CDR3 has 12 residues. Looked up from germline, CDR1 is MNHEY and CDR2 is SVGAGI. The junction had 0 bases not matched to a gene; V was cut back by 4 bases and J by 7 bases. CDR3 amino acids: CASSSGGQPQHF. CDR3 nucleotide sequence: TGTGCCAGCAGTTCAGGGGGCCAGCCCCAGCATTTT.

V usage is TRBV28 and J usage is TRBJ1-1; D not certain. Trimming took 4 bases from V and 2 from J, leaving 11 bases between them. Germline V lookup: CDR1 MDHEN, CDR2 SYDVKM. The CDR3 runs 14 residues. The CDR3 loop is CASSSSDFNTEAFF. The CDR3 DNA reads as TGTGCCAGCAGTTCCTCAGATTTTAACACTGAAGCTTTCTTT.

The chain combines TRBV9 with TRBJ2-1; D is perhaps TRBD2 (6 bases). V was pared by 4 bases and J by 0 bases, with 14 bases between. Germline lookup yields CDR1 SGDLS and CDR2 YYNGEE. This CDR3 contains 16 residues. The CDR3 region is CASSPSGLSSYNEQFF. CDR3 sequence (DNA): TGTGCCAGCAGCCCAAGCGGGTTGAGCTCCTACAATGAGCAGTTCTTC.

The CDR3 bases are TGTGCCAGCAGCCCCGGGCAGGGATACTCCTACGAGCAGTACTTC. Protein: CASSPGQGYSYEQYF. J is TRBJ2-7 and V is TRBV11-3; maybe TRBD1 (5 bases). The CDR3 extends over 15 amino acids. Germline CDR1 SGHNT, CDR2 YENEEA. The germline V and J ends were trimmed by 5 bases and 0 bases, with 14 bases remaining between them.

The chain employs TRBV5-1 and TRBJ1-2; D gene unclear. The CDR3 extends over 12 amino acids. Trimming took off 0 bases at V and 4 bases at J, with 4 bases between the two ends. CDR1 is SGHRS and CDR2 is YFSETQ in the germline V gene. CDR3 amino acids: CASSLDSYGYTF. The CDR3 bases are TGCGCCAGCAGCTTGGACAGCTATGGCTACACCTTC.

The V gene is TRBV9, the J gene TRBJ2-3; a possible D gene is TRBD1 (6 bases). V was clipped by 0 bases and J by 6 bases, with 11 bases between them. This CDR3 spans 14 amino acids. Germline CDR1 is SGDLS and CDR2 is YYNGEE. CDR3 region: CASSVVGTSDTQYF. CDR3 in DNA: TGTGCCAGCAGCGTAGTGGGGACAAGTGATACGCAGTATTTT. Looking up the rest from reference TRBV9 and TRBJ2-3 gives the full variable domain: DSGVTQTPKHLITATGQRVTLRCSPRSGDLSVYWYQQSLDQGLQFLIQYYNGEERAKGNILERFSAQQFPDLHSELNLSSLELGDSALYFCASSVVGTSDTQYFGPGTRLTVL.

This rearrangement joins TRBV27 to TRBJ1-2, with D unclear. CDR1 MNHEY and CDR2 SMNVEV come from the germline V gene (reference sequence). The V end lost 5 bases, the J end lost 8 bases, and 15 bases lay between the germline ends. The CDR3 length is 13 residues. The CDR3 here is CASSPYSSGGYTF. CDR3 DNA: TGTGCCAGCAGTCCTTACTCATCGGGGGGCTACACCTTC.

The CDR3 bases are TGTGCCAGCAGCTTAGACAGGGCTTCTACTGAAGCTTTCTTT. Its translation is CASSLDRASTEAFF. The V gene is TRBV7-2, the J gene TRBJ1-1, with a possible D match to TRBD1 (6 bases). V dropped 1 base and J dropped 5 bases, with 11 bases sitting between them. CDR3 size: 14 residues. Germline CDR1 reads SGHTA; CDR2 reads FQGNSA.

This clone was counted a few times. This sequence joins TRBV5-1 and TRBJ2-1; the D gene is possibly TRBD2 (6 bases). The CDR3 has 13 amino acids. Trimming shortened V by 5 bases and J by 4 bases, and 10 bases separated the two germline ends. Germline V gene sequence: CDR1 SGHRS, CDR2 YFSETQ. The CDR3, as DNA: TGCGCCAGCAGGGAGCGGGCTTACAATGAGCAGTTCTTC. This encodes CASRERAYNEQFF.

The chain employs TRBV6-4 and TRBJ1-1; 7 bases map to TRBD1. The CDR3 consists of 14 residues. Per the germline V gene, CDR1 is MRHNA and CDR2 is SNTAGT. Germline trimming cut 6 bases from V and 1 base from J; bases unmatched to any gene: 5. CDR3 sequence reads: CASSTQGPNTEAFF. CDR3 nucleotides: TGTGCCAGCAGCACACAGGGGCCGAACACTGAAGCTTTCTTT.

This clone came up a few times. This sequence joins TRBV7-9 and TRBJ1-1, with 7 bases fitting TRBD1. The germline V gene encodes CDR1 SEHNR and CDR2 FQNEAQ (reference sequence). Unmatched junction bases numbered 10, after V lost 5 bases and J lost 4 bases. CDR3 length: 15 amino acids. CDR3 coding DNA: TGTGCCAGCAGCCTCAAGGGGGCAGGGGGCACTGAAGCTTTCTTT. Translated, it gives CASSLKGAGGTEAFF.

The chain uses TRBV4-3 and TRBJ2-2; D possibly corresponds to TRBD2 (7 bases). The CDR3 is made up of 18 amino acids. The V and J ends lost 2 bases and 2 bases respectively, with 18 bases between them. Germline values: CDR1 LGHNA, CDR2 YSLEER. CDR3 region: CASSQPGGWGGNTGELFF. CDR3 sequence (DNA): TGCGCCAGCAGCCAACCCGGCGGTTGGGGGGGCAACACCGGGGAGCTGTTTTTT.

The chain couples TRBV19 to TRBJ2-5; TRBD1 matches 7 bases. Germline V CDR1 and CDR2: LNHDA, SQIVND (reference sequence). With V trimmed by 4 bases and J by 7 bases, 12 bases remained unmatched. The CDR3 has 15 amino acids. CDR3 region: CASSNLRDREGTQYF. The DNA of the CDR3 is TGTGCCAGTAGTAATCTCCGGGACAGAGAGGGGACCCAGTACTTC.

The CDR3 nucleotides are TGTGCCAGCAGCCACGGAGGGCGGGAGGCAGATACGCAGTATTTT. Protein: CASSHGGREADTQYF. This chain joins TRBV11-3 and TRBJ2-3; 8 nucleotides match TRBD2. V was pared by 5 bases and J by 4 bases, with 8 bases of the junction left unmatched. The germline gives CDR1 SGHNT, CDR2 YENEEA. The CDR3 loop spans 15 amino acids.

This rearrangement joins TRBV11-2 to TRBJ2-7; TRBD2 matches 14 bases. Germline V gene data show CDR1 as SGHAT and CDR2 as FQNNGV. CDR3 length: 16 residues. The trim removed 5 bases at V and 7 bases at J, leaving 10 bases unmatched. The CDR3 here is CASSPPGLAGAGEQYF. CDR3 sequence (DNA): TGTGCCAGCAGCCCGCCGGGACTAGCGGGAGCTGGAGAGCAGTACTTC. Full variable domain (remainder filled in from reference TRBV11-2 and TRBJ2-7): EAGVAQSPRYKIIEKRQSVAFWCNPISGHATLYWYQQILGQGPKLLIQFQNNGVVDDSQLPKDRFSAERLKGVDSTLKIQPAKLEDSAVYLCASSPPGLAGAGEQYFGPGTRLTVT.

The V gene is TRBV29-1, the J gene TRBJ1-1; a possible D gene is TRBD1 (6 bases). V was cut by 6 bases and J by 1 base, with 12 bases left in between. CDR3 length equals 13 residues. Germline V CDR1 and CDR2: SQVTM, ANQGSEA. The CDR3 DNA follows: TGCAGCGTGTACAGGGTCGGGAACACTGAAGCTTTCTTT. This codes for CSVYRVGNTEAFF. The full variable domain, completed using reference TRBV29-1 and TRBJ1-1, is SAVISQKPSRDICQRGTSLTIQCQVDSQVTMMFWYRQQPGQSLTLIATANQGSEATYESGFVIDKFPISRPNLTFSTLTVSNMSPEDSSIYLCSVYRVGNTEAFFGQGTRLTVV.

This clone was detected a few times. The rearrangement links TRBV6-5 to TRBJ2-7; D gene unclear. This CDR3 spans 12 amino acids. V was shortened by 8 bases and J by 4 bases, with 12 bases between the two germline ends. Per the germline V gene, CDR1 is MNHEY and CDR2 is SVGAGI. The CDR3 sequence is CASGTTAYEQYF. CDR3 bases: TGTGCCAGCGGTACTACTGCGTACGAGCAGTACTTC.

The chain recombines TRBV25-1 with TRBJ2-3; 9 nucleotides line up with TRBD2. This CDR3 is 18 amino acids long. The germline V gene encodes CDR1 MGHDK and CDR2 SYGVNS. The trim removed 4 bases at V and 3 bases at J, leaving 14 bases unmatched. The CDR3 loop is CASSVPGTSSELTDTQYF. Here the CDR3 DNA reads TGTGCCAGCAGTGTTCCCGGGACTAGCTCCGAATTAACAGATACGCAGTATTTT.

The chain carries TRBV11-3 and TRBJ1-1; possibly TRBD1 for D (5 bases). V was trimmed by 0 bases and J by 5 bases, leaving 10 bases between them. The CDR3 runs to 14 residues. CDR1 SGHNT and CDR2 YENEEA come from the germline V gene. DNA of the CDR3: TGTGCCAGCAGCTTAGATCTGGGGGGGACTGAAGCTTTCTTT. Its protein is CASSLDLGGTEAFF.

The genes are TRBV18 and TRBJ1-1; D may be TRBD1 (6 bases). V gave up 2 bases and J gave up 3 bases, with 7 bases separating them. This CDR3 has 13 residues. Looked up from germline, CDR1 is KGHSH and CDR2 is LQKENI. CDR3 in DNA: TGTGCCAGCTCACCATCAGGGGACACTGAAGCTTTCTTT. Translated, it gives CASSPSGDTEAFF.

The J gene is TRBJ2-1, the V gene TRBV1; TRBD1, the D gene given by the table, was not confirmed from the DNA. TRBV1 is a pseudogene. This CDR3 comprises 12 residues. In DNA form, the CDR3 reads TGCACCAGCAGCCAATCAGGTGTTGAGCAGTTCTTC. Translated, it gives CTSSQSGVEQFF.

The chain carries TRBV27 and TRBJ2-1, with 11 bases fitting TRBD2. The CDR3 has 16 amino acids. Unmatched junction bases numbered 4, after V lost 6 bases and J lost 0 bases. The germline V gene encodes CDR1 MNHEY and CDR2 SMNVEV (reference sequence). Written as DNA, the CDR3 is TGTGCCAGCAGCCCACTAGCGGGGGTCTCCTACAATGAGCAGTTCTTC. This gives the protein CASSPLAGVSYNEQFF.

This clone was seen a handful of times. This chain joins TRBV5-6 and TRBJ2-1, with TRBD2 identical over 9 bases. Germline assignment: CDR1 SGHDT and CDR2 YYEEEE. This CDR3 has 16 residues. Trimming at V came to 5 bases and at J to 5 bases, leaving 11 bases not matched to a gene. CDR3 nucleotide sequence: TGTGCCAGCAGACAAACTGCGGGAGGGCTAGACAATGAGCAGTTCTTC. Translation gives CASRQTAGGLDNEQFF.

The chain employs TRBV18 and TRBJ1-2; 11 bases are shared with TRBD1. Trimming removed 4 bases from V and 3 bases from J; junction bases left unmatched: 1. CDR3 size: 14 residues. CDR1 and CDR2 (germline): KGHSH, LQKENI. The CDR3 nucleotides are TGTGCCAGCTCACGGGACAGGGGGGACTATGGCTACACCTTC. Translated: CASSRDRGDYGYTF.